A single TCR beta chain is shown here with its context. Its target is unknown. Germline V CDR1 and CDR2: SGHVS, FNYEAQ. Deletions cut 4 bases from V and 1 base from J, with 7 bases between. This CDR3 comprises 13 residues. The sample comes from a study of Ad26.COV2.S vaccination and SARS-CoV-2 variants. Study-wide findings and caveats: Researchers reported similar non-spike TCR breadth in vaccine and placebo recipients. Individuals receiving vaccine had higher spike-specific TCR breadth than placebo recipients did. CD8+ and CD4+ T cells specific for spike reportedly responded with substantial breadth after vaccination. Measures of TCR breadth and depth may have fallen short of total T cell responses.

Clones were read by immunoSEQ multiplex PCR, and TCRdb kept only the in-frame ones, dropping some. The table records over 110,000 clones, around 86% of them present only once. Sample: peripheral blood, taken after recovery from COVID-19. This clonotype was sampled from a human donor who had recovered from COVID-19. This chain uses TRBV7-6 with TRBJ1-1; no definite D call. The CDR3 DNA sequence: TGTGCCAGCAGCTATACAGAGAACACTGAAGCTTTCTTT. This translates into CASSYTENTEAFF. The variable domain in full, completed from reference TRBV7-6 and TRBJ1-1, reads GAGVSQSPRYKVTKRGQDVALRCDPISGHVSLYWYRQALGQGPEFLTYFNYEAQQDKSGLPNDRFSAERPEGSISTLTIQRTEQRDSAMYRCASSYTENTEAFFGQGTRLTVV.